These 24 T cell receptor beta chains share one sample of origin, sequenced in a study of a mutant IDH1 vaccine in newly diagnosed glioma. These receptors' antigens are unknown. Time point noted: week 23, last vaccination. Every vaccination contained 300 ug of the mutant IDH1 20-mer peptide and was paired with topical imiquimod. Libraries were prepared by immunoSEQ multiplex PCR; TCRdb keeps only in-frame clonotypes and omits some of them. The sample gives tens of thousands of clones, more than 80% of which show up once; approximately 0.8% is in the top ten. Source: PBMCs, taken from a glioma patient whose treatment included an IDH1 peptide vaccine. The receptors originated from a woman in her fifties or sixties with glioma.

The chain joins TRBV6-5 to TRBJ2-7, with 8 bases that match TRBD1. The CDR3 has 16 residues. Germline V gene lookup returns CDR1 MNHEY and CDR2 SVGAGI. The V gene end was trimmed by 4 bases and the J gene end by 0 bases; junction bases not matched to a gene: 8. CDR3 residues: CASSLMRQGPSYEQYF. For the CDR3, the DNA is TGTGCCAGCAGTTTAATGAGACAGGGGCCCTCCTACGAGCAGTACTTC.

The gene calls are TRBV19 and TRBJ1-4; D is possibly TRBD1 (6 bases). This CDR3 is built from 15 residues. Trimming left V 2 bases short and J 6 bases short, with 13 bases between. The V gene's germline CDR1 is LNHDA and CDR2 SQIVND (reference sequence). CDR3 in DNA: TGTGCCAGTAGTATACGGGGGGCGCCGGATGAAAAACTGTTTTTT. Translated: CASSIRGAPDEKLFF.

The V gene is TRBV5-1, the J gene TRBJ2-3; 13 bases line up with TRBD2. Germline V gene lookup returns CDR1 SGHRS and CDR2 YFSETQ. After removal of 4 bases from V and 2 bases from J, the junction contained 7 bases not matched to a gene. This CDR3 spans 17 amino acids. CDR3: CASSRTSGRADTDTQYF. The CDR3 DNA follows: TGCGCCAGCAGCAGAACTAGCGGGAGGGCCGACACAGATACGCAGTATTTT.

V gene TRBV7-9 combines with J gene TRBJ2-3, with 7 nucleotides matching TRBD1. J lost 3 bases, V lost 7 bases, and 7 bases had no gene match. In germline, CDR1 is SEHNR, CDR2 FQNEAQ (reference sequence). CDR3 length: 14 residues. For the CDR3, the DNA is TGTGCCAGCAACCCGACAGGGAGAACAGATACGCAGTATTTT. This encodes CASNPTGRTDTQYF.

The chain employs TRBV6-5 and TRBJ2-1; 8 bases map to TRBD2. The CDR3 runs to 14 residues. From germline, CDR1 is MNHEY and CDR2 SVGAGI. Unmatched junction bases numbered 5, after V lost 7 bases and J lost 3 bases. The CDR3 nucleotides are TGTGCCAGCAACCCCGGGACTAGCTACAATGAGCAGTTCTTC. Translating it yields CASNPGTSYNEQFF.

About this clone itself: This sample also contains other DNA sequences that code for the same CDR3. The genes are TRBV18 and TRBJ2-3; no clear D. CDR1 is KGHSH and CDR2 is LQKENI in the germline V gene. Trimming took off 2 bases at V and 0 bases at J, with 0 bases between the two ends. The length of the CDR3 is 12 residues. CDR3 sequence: CASSPSTDTQYF. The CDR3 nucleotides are TGTGCCAGCTCACCAAGCACAGATACGCAGTATTTT.

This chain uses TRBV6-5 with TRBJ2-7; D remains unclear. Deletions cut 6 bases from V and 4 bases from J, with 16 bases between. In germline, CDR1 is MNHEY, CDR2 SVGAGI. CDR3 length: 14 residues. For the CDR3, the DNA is TGTGCCAGCAGCCTGCGTCAGGCCCAATACGAGCAGTACTTC. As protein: CASSLRQAQYEQYF.

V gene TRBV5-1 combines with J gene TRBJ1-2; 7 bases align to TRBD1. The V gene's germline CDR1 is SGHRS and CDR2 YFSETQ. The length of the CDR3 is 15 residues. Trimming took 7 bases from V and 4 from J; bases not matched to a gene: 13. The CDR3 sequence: CASGYGTAEFYGYTF. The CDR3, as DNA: TGCGCCAGCGGCTACGGGACAGCCGAGTTCTATGGCTACACCTTC.

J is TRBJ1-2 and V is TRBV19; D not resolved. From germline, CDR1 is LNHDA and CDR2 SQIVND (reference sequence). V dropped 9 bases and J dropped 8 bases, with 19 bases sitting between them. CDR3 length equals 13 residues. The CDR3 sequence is CASTMREVGGYTF. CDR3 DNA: TGTGCCAGCACCATGCGGGAAGTGGGCGGCTACACCTTC.

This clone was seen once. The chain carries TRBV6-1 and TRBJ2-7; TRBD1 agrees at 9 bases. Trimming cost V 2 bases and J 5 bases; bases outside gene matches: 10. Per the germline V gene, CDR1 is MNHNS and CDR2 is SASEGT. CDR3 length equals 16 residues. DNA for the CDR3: TGTGCCAGCAGTGAACAACCGGGACAGGGTCGCAACGAGCAGTACTTC. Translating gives CASSEQPGQGRNEQYF.

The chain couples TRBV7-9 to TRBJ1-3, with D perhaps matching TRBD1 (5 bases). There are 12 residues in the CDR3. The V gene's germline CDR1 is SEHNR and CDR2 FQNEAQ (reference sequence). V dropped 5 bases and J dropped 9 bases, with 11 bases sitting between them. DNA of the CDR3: TGTGCCAGCAGCGCCGGGGCCTTCACCATATATTTT. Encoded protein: CASSAGAFTIYF.

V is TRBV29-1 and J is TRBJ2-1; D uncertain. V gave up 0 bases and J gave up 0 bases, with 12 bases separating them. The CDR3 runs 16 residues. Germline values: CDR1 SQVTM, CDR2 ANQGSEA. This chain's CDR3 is CSVEDSRMSSYNEQFF. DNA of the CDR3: TGCAGCGTTGAAGATAGCCGGATGAGCTCCTACAATGAGCAGTTCTTC.

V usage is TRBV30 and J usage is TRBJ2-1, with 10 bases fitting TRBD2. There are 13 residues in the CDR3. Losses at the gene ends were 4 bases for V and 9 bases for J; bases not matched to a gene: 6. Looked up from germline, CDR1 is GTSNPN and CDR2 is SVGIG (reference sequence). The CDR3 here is CAWKLAGAGEQFF. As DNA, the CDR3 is TGTGCCTGGAAGCTAGCGGGAGCTGGTGAGCAGTTCTTC.

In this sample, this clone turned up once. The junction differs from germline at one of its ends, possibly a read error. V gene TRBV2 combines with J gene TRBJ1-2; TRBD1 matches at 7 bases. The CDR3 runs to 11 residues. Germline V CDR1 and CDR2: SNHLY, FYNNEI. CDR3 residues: CASSYRDSFAF. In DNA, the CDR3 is TGTGCCAGCAGTTACCGGGACAGTTTTGCCTTC. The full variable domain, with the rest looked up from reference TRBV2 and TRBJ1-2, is EPEVTQTPSHQVTQMGQEVILRCVPISNHLYFYWYRQILGQKVEFLVSFYNNEISEKSEIFDDQFSVERPDGSNFTLKIRSTKLEDSAMYFCASSYRDSFAFGSGTRLTVV.

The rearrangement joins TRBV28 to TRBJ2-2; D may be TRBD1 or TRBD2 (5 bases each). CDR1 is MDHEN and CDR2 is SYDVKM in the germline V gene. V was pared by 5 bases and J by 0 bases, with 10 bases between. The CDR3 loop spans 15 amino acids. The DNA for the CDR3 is TGTGCCAGCAGTCCGGGGACCGCGAACACCGGGGAGCTGTTTTTT. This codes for CASSPGTANTGELFF.

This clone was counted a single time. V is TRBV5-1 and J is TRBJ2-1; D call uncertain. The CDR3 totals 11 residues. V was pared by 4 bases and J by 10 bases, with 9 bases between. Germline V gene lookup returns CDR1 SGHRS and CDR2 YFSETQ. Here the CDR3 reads CASSEWAEQFF. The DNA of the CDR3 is TGCGCCAGCAGCGAGTGGGCCGAGCAGTTCTTC. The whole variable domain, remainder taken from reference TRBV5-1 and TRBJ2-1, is KAGVTQTPRYLIKTRGQQVTLSCSPISGHRSVSWYQQTPGQGLQFLFEYFSETQRNKGNFPGRFSGRQFSNSRSEMNVSTLELGDSALYLCASSEWAEQFFGPGTRLTVL.

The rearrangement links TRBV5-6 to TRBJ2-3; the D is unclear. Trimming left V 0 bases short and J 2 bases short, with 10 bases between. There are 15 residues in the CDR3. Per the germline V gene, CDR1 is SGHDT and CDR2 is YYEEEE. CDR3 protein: CASSLGLRNTDTQYF. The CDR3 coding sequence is TGTGCCAGCAGCTTGGGCTTGCGGAACACAGATACGCAGTATTTT. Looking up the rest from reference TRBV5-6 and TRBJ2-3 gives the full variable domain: DAGVTQSPTHLIKTRGQQVTLRCSPKSGHDTVSWYQQALGQGPQFIFQYYEEEERQRGNFPDRFSGHQFPNYSSELNVNALLLGDSALYLCASSLGLRNTDTQYFGPGTRLTVL.

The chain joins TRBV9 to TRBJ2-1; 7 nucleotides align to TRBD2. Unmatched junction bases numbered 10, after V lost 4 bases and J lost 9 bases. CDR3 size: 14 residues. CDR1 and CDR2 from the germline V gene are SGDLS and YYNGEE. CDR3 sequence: CASSPGGGGLEQFF. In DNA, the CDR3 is TGTGCCAGCAGCCCGGGGGGAGGCGGACTTGAGCAGTTCTTC.

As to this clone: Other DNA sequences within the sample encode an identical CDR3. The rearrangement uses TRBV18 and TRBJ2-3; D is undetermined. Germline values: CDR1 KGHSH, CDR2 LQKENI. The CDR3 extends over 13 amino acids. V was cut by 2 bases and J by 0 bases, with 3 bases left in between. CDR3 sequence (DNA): TGTGCCAGCTCACCAAGCAGCACAGATACGCAGTATTTT. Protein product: CASSPSSTDTQYF. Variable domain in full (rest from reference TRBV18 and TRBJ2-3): NAGVMQNPRHLVRRRGQEARLRCSPMKGHSHVYWYRQLPEEGLKFMVYLQKENIIDESGMPKERFSAEFPKEGPSILRIQQVVRGDSAAYFCASSPSSTDTQYFGPGTRLTVL.

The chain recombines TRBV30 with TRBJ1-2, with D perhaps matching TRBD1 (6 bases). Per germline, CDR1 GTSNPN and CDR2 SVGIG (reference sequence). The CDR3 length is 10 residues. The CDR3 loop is CAGWGGGYTF. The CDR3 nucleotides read TGTGCTGGGTGGGGGGGCGGCTACACCTTC.

The CDR3 sequence: CASSPGRARGDTEAFF. DNA of the CDR3: TGTGCCAGCAGCCCCGGCCGCGCTAGAGGGGACACTGAAGCTTTCTTT. V usage is TRBV27 and J usage is TRBJ1-1, with D maybe TRBD1 (5 bases). V was clipped by 6 bases and J by 3 bases, with 20 bases between them. The CDR3 is 16 residues long. The germline gives CDR1 MNHEY, CDR2 SMNVEV (reference sequence).

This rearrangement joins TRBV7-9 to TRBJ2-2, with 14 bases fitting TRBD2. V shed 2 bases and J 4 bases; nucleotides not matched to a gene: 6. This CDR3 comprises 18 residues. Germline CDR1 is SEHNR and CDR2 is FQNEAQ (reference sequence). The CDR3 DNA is TGTGCCAGCAGCTTAATGGGACTAGCGGGAGCGATCACCGGGGAGCTGTTTTTT. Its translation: CASSLMGLAGAITGELFF.

The CDR3 region has the DNA TGTGCCAGCAGTCGGACAGGGCGTGGTACCTTC. Translating it yields CASSRTGRGTF. The chain combines TRBV2 with TRBJ1-2, with TRBD1 matching 8 bases. Germline-derived CDR1 and CDR2 are SNHLY and FYNNEI. The J segment lost 14 bases and the V segment lost 5 bases, leaving 7 bases of the junction unmatched. The CDR3 length is 11 residues.

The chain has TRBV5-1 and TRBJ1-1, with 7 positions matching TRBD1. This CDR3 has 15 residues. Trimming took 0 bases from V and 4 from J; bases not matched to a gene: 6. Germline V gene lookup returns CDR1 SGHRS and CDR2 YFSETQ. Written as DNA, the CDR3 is TGCGCCAGCAGCTTGGGACAGGGTTGGGGCACTGAAGCTTTCTTT. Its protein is CASSLGQGWGTEAFF.